Listed below are T cell receptor beta chains from one sample, sequenced in a study of neurological immune-mediated disorders. TCRdb recomputed calls from the 5' RACE reads with MiXCR, one row per CDR3 protein. The sample lists about 80,000 distinct CDR3 sequences, about 5.2% occurring once. Sequencing was performed on PBMCs. The receptors shown here come from a woman under 40 with multiple sclerosis. Each CDR3 is given with its conserved first and last residue. The D gene is left open where the match is weak. The listing skips clone size in some rows; elsewhere it reads once, few, many or a size class.

>TRBJ2-1|many|NA|TRBV20-1
CSARVTLNEQFF
TGCAGTGCTAGAGTGACCCTCAATGAGCAGTTCTTC
>TRBJ2-3|many|TRBD2|TRBV20-1
CSAKNAGGADTQYF
TGCAGTGCTAAGAACGCGGGGGGCGCAGATACGCAGTATTTT
>TRBJ2-3|many|NA|TRBV12-3/TRBV12-4
CASSLIWGASDTQYF
TGTGCCAGCAGTTTAATATGGGGGGCATCAGATACGCAGTATTTT
>TRBJ2-4|many|TRBD1|TRBV7-3
CASSSRGQGDIQYF
TGTGCCAGCAGCTCGCGGGGACAGGGAGACATTCAGTACTTC
>TRBJ1-5|few|TRBD1|TRBV6-6
CASSPGTAFFSNQPQHF
TGTGCCAGCAGCCCCGGGACAGCTTTTTTTAGCAATCAGCCCCAGCATTTT
>TRBJ2-5|many|NA|TRBV20-1
CSAHREETQYF
TGCAGTGCCCACAGAGAAGAGACCCAGTACTTC
>TRBJ2-3|many|NA|TRBV5-1
CASSLAESRATDTQYF
TGCGCCAGCAGCTTGGCCGAATCAAGGGCCACAGATACGCAGTATTTT
>TRBJ2-1|many|TRBD1|TRBV7-2
CASSLGRGTYNEQFF
TGTGCCAGCAGCTTAGGCAGGGGGACCTACAATGAGCAGTTCTTC
>TRBJ1-1|many|TRBD1|TRBV28
CASSETGDNTEAFF
TGTGCCAGCAGTGAGACAGGGGACAACACTGAAGCTTTCTTT
>TRBJ2-6|many|TRBD2|TRBV12-3/TRBV12-4
CASSLYAGGGSGANVLTF
TGTGCCAGCAGTTTATATGCGGGGGGAGGCTCTGGGGCCAACGTCCTGACTTTC
>TRBJ2-1|many|NA|TRBV5-1
CASSFPSSYNEQFF
TGCGCCAGCAGCTTTCCAAGCTCCTACAATGAGCAGTTCTTC
>TRBJ2-3|many|TRBD2|TRBV5-1
CASRDNPGLGADTQYF
TGCGCCAGCAGGGACAATCCGGGACTAGGAGCAGATACGCAGTATTTT
>TRBJ1-2|few|NA|TRBV20-1
CSARDPGLLHYGYTF
TGCAGTGCTAGAGATCCAGGGCTCCTTCACTATGGCTACACCTTC
>TRBJ2-2|many|TRBD2|TRBV5-1
CASKRLAGGPGELFF
TGCGCCAGCAAGAGACTAGCGGGGGGGCCCGGGGAGCTGTTTTTT
>TRBJ2-3|many|TRBD2|TRBV20-1
CSARHPSGGAIDTQYF
TGCAGTGCTCGCCACCCTAGCGGGGGGGCTATAGATACGCAGTATTTT
>TRBJ2-7|many|NA|TRBV27
CASAGLSGEQYF
TGTGCCAGCGCGGGTTTATCAGGGGAGCAGTACTTC
>TRBJ1-3|many|NA|TRBV10-3
CAISSEGPGHSGNTIYF
TGTGCCATCAGTTCCGAGGGGCCCGGACACTCTGGAAACACCATATATTTT
>TRBJ2-2|many|NA|TRBV28
CASSPPGNTGELFF
TGTGCCAGCAGTCCCCCCGGGAACACCGGGGAGCTGTTTTTT
>TRBJ2-7|NA|TRBD1|TRBV6-1
CASSEVWGQGGNEQYF
TGTGCCAGCAGTGAGGTCTGGGGACAGGGTGGCAACGAGCAGTACTTC
>TRBJ2-7|many|NA|TRBV30
CAWSVNEGYEQYF
TGTGCCTGGAGTGTAAACGAGGGATACGAGCAGTACTTC
>TRBJ1-5|many|NA|TRBV12-3/TRBV12-4
CASSLGSDQPQHF
TGTGCCAGCAGTTTGGGAAGCGATCAGCCCCAGCATTTT
>TRBJ2-4|many|NA|TRBV4-1
CASSQGEAHLAKNIQYF
TGCGCCAGCAGCCAAGGGGAGGCCCATCTAGCCAAAAACATTCAGTACTTC
>TRBJ2-4|NA|NA|TRBV20-1
CSAREGGPHLAKNIQYF
TGCAGTGCTAGGGAGGGGGGCCCCCACCTAGCCAAAAACATTCAGTACTTC
>TRBJ2-3|NA|TRBD1|TRBV20-1
CSATNVRDRSTDTQYF
TGCAGTGCCACGAACGTACGGGACAGATCCACAGATACGCAGTATTTT
>TRBJ1-1|NA|NA|TRBV12-5
CASGPRGSGLNTEAFF
TGTGCTAGTGGTCCCAGGGGATCGGGGCTGAACACTGAAGCTTTCTTT
>TRBJ2-2|many|NA|TRBV4-2
CASSQEWANTGELFF
TGTGCCAGCAGCCAAGAGTGGGCGAACACCGGGGAGCTGTTTTTT
>TRBJ2-4|few|NA|TRBV28
CASSFGLAKNIQYF
TGTGCCAGCAGTTTCGGGTTAGCCAAAAACATTCAGTACTTC
>TRBJ2-1|few|TRBD2|TRBV11-2
CASSPTSGRGNEQFF
TGTGCCAGCAGCCCAACTAGCGGGAGGGGGAATGAGCAGTTCTTC
>TRBJ2-7|many|TRBD2|TRBV7-8
CASSLGTSVYEQYF
TGTGCCAGCAGCTTAGGGACTAGCGTCTACGAGCAGTACTTC
>TRBJ2-1|many|TRBD1|TRBV5-1
CASSWTGTGGYNEQFF
TGCGCCAGCAGCTGGACCGGGACAGGGGGATACAATGAGCAGTTCTTC
>TRBJ2-1|many|TRBD2|TRBV10-3
CAISDTTERGVYNEQFF
TGTGCCATCAGCGATACGACTGAGCGGGGGGTCTACAATGAGCAGTTCTTC
>TRBJ2-3|many|NA|TRBV5-1
CASSLSGSGDTQYF
TGCGCCAGCAGCTTGAGTGGGAGTGGAGATACGCAGTATTTT
>TRBJ2-1|many|TRBD1|TRBV4-1
CASSRLPRDRGLYNEQFF
TGCGCCAGCAGCCGATTACCCCGGGACAGGGGATTATACAATGAGCAGTTCTTC
>TRBJ2-1|many|NA|TRBV20-1
CSATQANEQFF
TGCAGTGCTACACAAGCCAATGAGCAGTTCTTC
>TRBJ2-1|NA|NA|TRBV5-1
CASSLEGTSSDEQFF
TGCGCCAGCAGCTTGGAAGGGACTTCAAGCGATGAGCAGTTCTTC
>TRBJ2-7|many|NA|TRBV20-1
CTARGTSYEQYF
TGCACTGCTAGAGGCACCTCCTACGAGCAGTACTTC
>TRBJ2-7|NA|NA|TRBV5-8
CASSLGGVSYEQYF
TGTGCCAGCAGCTTGGGGGGGGTTTCCTACGAGCAGTACTTC
>TRBJ2-7|many|TRBD1|TRBV20-1
CSAQGTGTAAEQYF
TGCAGTGCCCAGGGGACCGGGACAGCAGCCGAGCAGTACTTC
>TRBJ2-2|many|TRBD1|TRBV20-1
CSARGGQGTGTTGELFF
TGCAGTGCTAGAGGCGGACAGGGGACCGGGACGACCGGGGAGCTGTTTTTT
>TRBJ2-1|many|TRBD2|TRBV7-3
CASSLLGLAGEIHEQFF
TGTGCCAGCAGCTTACTGGGACTAGCGGGTGAAATCCATGAGCAGTTCTTC
>TRBJ2-5|many|TRBD2|TRBV20-1
CSVSSGISSETQYF
TGCAGTGTCAGTAGCGGGATTTCCTCAGAGACCCAGTACTTC
>TRBJ2-7|many|NA|TRBV5-1
CASSRDGRNYEQYF
TGCGCCAGCAGCCGCGACGGACGGAACTACGAGCAGTACTTC
>TRBJ2-2|few|NA|TRBV5-1
CASSALKGAGELFF
TGCGCCAGCAGCGCCCTAAAGGGGGCCGGGGAGCTGTTTTTT
>TRBJ2-7|many|TRBD1|TRBV10-2
CASSEYRGQRSYEQYF
TGCGCCAGCAGTGAATACAGGGGGCAAAGGTCCTACGAGCAGTACTTC
>TRBJ1-2|many|NA|TRBV6-4
CASSDPRERGYTF
TGTGCCAGCAGTGACCCTCGCGAGAGGGGCTACACCTTC
>TRBJ2-3|few|TRBD2|TRBV20-1
CSALRGGPGTDTQYF
TGCAGTGCTCTACGGGGGGGGCCGGGCACAGATACGCAGTATTTT
>TRBJ2-5|many|TRBD1|TRBV20-1
CSASETGRRETQYF
TGCAGTGCTAGTGAGACAGGGCGTCGGGAGACCCAGTACTTC
>TRBJ2-3|few|NA|TRBV15
CATSRVGGGFSDTQYF
TGTGCCACCAGCAGAGTGGGGGGTGGCTTCTCAGATACGCAGTATTTT
>TRBJ1-4|many|NA|TRBV2
CASSWGVLEKLFF
TGTGCCAGCAGTTGGGGAGTCCTCGAAAAACTGTTTTTT
>TRBJ2-7|many|NA|TRBV20-1
CSARDNEQYF
TGCAGTGCTAGAGATAACGAGCAGTACTTC
>TRBJ2-1|few|NA|TRBV5-8
CASSLSHLGSGEQFF
TGTGCCAGCAGCCTCTCCCACCTCGGGTCGGGTGAGCAGTTCTTC
>TRBJ2-7|many|NA|TRBV7-8
CASSLGEGAASVF
TGTGCCAGCAGCTTAGGCGAGGGGGCGGCTAGCGTTTTC
>TRBJ2-1|few|NA|TRBV20-1
CSAKRVTYNEQFF
TGCAGTGCGAAGCGGGTGACTTACAATGAGCAGTTCTTC
>TRBJ1-2|many|TRBD1|TRBV5-1
CASSLGGQGQGYTF
TGCGCCAGCAGCTTGGGAGGACAGGGTCAAGGCTACACCTTC
>TRBJ1-1|many|NA|TRBV5-1
CASNYGDNTEAFF
TGCGCCAGCAACTACGGAGACAACACTGAAGCTTTCTTT
>TRBJ1-1|many|NA|TRBV28
CASSLGTGPNTEAFF
TGTGCCAGCAGTTTAGGAACAGGGCCGAACACTGAAGCTTTCTTT
>TRBJ1-1|many|NA|TRBV4-1
CASSQYPRGSGTEAFF
TGCGCCAGCAGCCAATACCCCAGAGGGTCGGGCACTGAAGCTTTCTTT